The next 28 T cell receptor beta chains were all read from a single sample in a study of vaccination and CD4 T cells after COVID-19. These TCRs' antigens remain unknown. As to treatment: approximately 9-day PBMC culture with coronavirus spike peptide pools or control peptides (ViraFEST assay). Sequence data for DNA of cultured CD4+ T cells were generated by the Oncomine TCR Beta short-read assay. TCRdb redid the calling of the PCR reads with MiXCR, one entry per CDR3 protein. The sample has 16,000 or so distinct CDR3 sequences; around two fifths are singletons. Sequences were derived from CD4+ T cells from blood, cultured in vitro, sampled after SARS-CoV-2 vaccination. These receptors were taken from a human donor who had recovered from COVID-19.

The chain has TRBV11-2 and TRBJ2-3; 8 bases fit TRBD2. The trim removed 0 bases at V and 5 bases at J, leaving 16 bases unmatched. The length of the CDR3 is 19 residues. The germline V gene has CDR1 SGHAT and CDR2 FQNNGV. The CDR3 DNA follows: TGTGCCAGCAGCTTAGAAGTTGCCAGCGGGAGCTTGCGTAGAGATACGCAGTATTTT. Translating it yields CASSLEVASGSLRRDTQYF. The full variable domain, its missing parts supplied by reference TRBV11-2 and TRBJ2-3, is EAGVAQSPRYKIIEKRQSVAFWCNPISGHATLYWYQQILGQGPKLLIQFQNNGVVDDSQLPKDRFSAERLKGVDSTLKIQPAKLEDSAVYLCASSLEVASGSLRRDTQYFGPGTRLTVL.

This chain joins TRBV4-2 and TRBJ1-4, with no clear D. Germline assignment: CDR1 LGHNA and CDR2 YNFKEQ. With 3 bases removed from V and 5 bases from J, the gap between germline ends came to 10 bases. This CDR3 is 14 amino acids long. The CDR3 loop is CASSQEQSNEKLFF. The CDR3, as DNA: TGTGCCAGCAGCCAGGAACAGTCCAATGAAAAACTGTTTTTT.

The genes are TRBV6-2 or TRBV6-3 and TRBJ2-6, with unresolved D. Germline CDR1 and CDR2: MNHEY and SVGEGT. The CDR3 extends over 14 amino acids. Trimming removed 2 bases from V and 0 bases from J, with 2 bases in between. The CDR3 reads CASSYSSGANVLTF. The DNA for the CDR3 is TGTGCCAGCAGTTACAGCTCTGGGGCCAACGTCCTGACTTTC.

The chain carries TRBV28 and TRBJ2-5; 9 bases map to TRBD1. Germline V gene lookup returns CDR1 MDHEN and CDR2 SYDVKM. After removal of 4 bases from V and 5 bases from J, the junction contained 8 bases not matched to a gene. The CDR3 spans 15 residues. The CDR3 sequence is CASSSTDRGLETQYF. The CDR3 bases are TGTGCCAGCAGTTCCACGGACAGGGGTCTGGAGACCCAGTACTTC.

The chain recombines TRBV7-2 with TRBJ2-2; D unclear. V was clipped by 2 bases and J by 3 bases, with 16 bases between them. The germline V gene encodes CDR1 SGHTA and CDR2 FQGNSA. CDR3 length equals 17 residues. The CDR3 spells CASSLRIRNGDTGELFF. The CDR3 DNA follows: TGTGCCAGCAGCTTAAGAATTAGGAATGGGGACACCGGGGAGCTGTTTTTT.

This chain uses TRBV7-9 with TRBJ2-4; a possible D gene is TRBD2 (5 bases). Germline V CDR1 and CDR2: SEHNR, FQNEAQ (reference sequence). V was shortened by 5 bases and J by 0 bases, with 23 bases between the two germline ends. This CDR3 has 19 amino acids. The CDR3 reads CASSHISLLGSQAKNIQYF. The CDR3 coding sequence is TGTGCCAGCAGCCATATCTCTTTACTAGGATCGCAAGCCAAAAACATTCAGTACTTC. The variable domain in full, with the rest retrieved from reference TRBV7-9 and TRBJ2-4, is DTGVSQNPRHKITKRGQNVTFRCDPISEHNRLYWYRQTLGQGPEFLTYFQNEAQLEKSRLLSDRFSAERPKGSFSTLEIQRTEQGDSAMYLCASSHISLLGSQAKNIQYFGAGTRLSVL.

As to this clonotype: A much larger clone sits a single nucleotide away, making a read error possible. The gene calls are TRBV28 and TRBJ2-7; a possible D gene is TRBD1 (5 bases). The CDR3 length is 16 residues. The germline gives CDR1 MDHEN, CDR2 SYDVKM. This CDR3 reads CTSSASLRQSTYEQYF. The CDR3, as DNA: TGTACCAGCAGTGCATCCCTCCGACAGAGCACCTACGAGCAGTACTTC.

The chain is built from TRBV6-1 and TRBJ2-3; TRBD2 matches 13 bases. The CDR3 is 19 residues long. Trimming took 5 bases from V and 0 from J; bases not matched to a gene: 11. Germline V lookup: CDR1 MNHNS, CDR2 SASEGT. The DNA for the CDR3 is TGTGCCAGCAGTCCAGGGACTAGCGGGACGACCGGAAGCACAGATACGCAGTATTTT. Amino acids: CASSPGTSGTTGSTDTQYF.

The chain is built from TRBV6-1 and TRBJ2-1; TRBD2 aligns across 12 bases. The CDR3 covers 14 residues. Looked up from germline, CDR1 is MNHNS and CDR2 is SASEGT. J was trimmed by 4 bases and V by 6 bases; bases with no gene match: 1. CDR3 DNA: TGTGCCAGCAGGGGACTAGCGGGTTACAATGAGCAGTTCTTC. Translation gives CASRGLAGYNEQFF.

The chain has TRBV7-2 and TRBJ2-3; the match to TRBD1 covers 7 bases. Germline values: CDR1 SGHTA, CDR2 FQGNSA. V lost 5 bases to trimming and J lost 3 bases; unmatched junction nucleotides: 8. CDR3 size: 15 residues. For the CDR3, the DNA is TGTGCCAGCAGCCAAAGACAGGGAAGGACAGATACGCAGTATTTT. Its protein product is CASSQRQGRTDTQYF.

The V call is TRBV19, the J call TRBJ1-2; D is undetermined. Germline V gives CDR1 LNHDA, CDR2 SQIVND (reference sequence). Trimming took off 5 bases at V and 5 bases at J, with 12 bases between the two ends. The CDR3 has 13 amino acids. The CDR3 here is CASSPLTRYGYTF. In DNA form, the CDR3 reads TGTGCCAGTAGTCCCCTGACAAGATATGGCTACACCTTC.

The genes are TRBV20-1 and TRBJ2-5, with TRBD2 identical over 8 bases. The CDR3 sequence is 16 residues long. Trimming at V came to 6 bases and at J to 4 bases, leaving 16 bases not matched to a gene. Germline V gene lookup returns CDR1 DFQATT and CDR2 SNEGSKA (reference sequence). The CDR3 region is CSARKAGTSSLETQYF. As DNA, the CDR3 is TGCAGTGCCAGAAAGGCCGGGACTAGTTCTCTAGAGACCCAGTACTTC.

The gene calls are TRBV2 and TRBJ1-4; D is perhaps TRBD1 (6 bases). V was clipped by 11 bases and J by 6 bases, with 13 bases between them. The germline V gene has CDR1 SNHLY and CDR2 FYNNEI. CDR3 length: 12 amino acids. The CDR3 loop reads CAAEGGDEKLFF. In nucleotides, the CDR3 is TGTGCCGCAGAAGGGGGTGATGAAAAACTGTTTTTT.

The chain joins TRBV2 to TRBJ2-1; no definite D call. The CDR3 consists of 11 residues. The V end was cut by 2 bases, the J end by 7 bases, with 3 bases between. CDR1 is SNHLY, CDR2 FYNNEI, per germline. Here the CDR3 DNA reads TGTGCCAGCAGTGAATGGAATGAGCAGTTCTTC. Protein: CASSEWNEQFF.

The chain is built from TRBV7-2 and TRBJ2-3; D perhaps matches TRBD1 (6 bases). CDR3 length: 16 amino acids. The germline V and J ends were trimmed by 1 base and 1 base, with 12 bases remaining between them. Looked up from germline, CDR1 is SGHTA and CDR2 is FQGNSA. The CDR3 nucleotides read TGTGCCAGCAGCTTAGTTGGGGCAGGGGGCACAGATACGCAGTATTTT. This encodes CASSLVGAGGTDTQYF.

The V gene is TRBV20-1, the J gene TRBJ2-2, with D possibly TRBD1 on 5 matching bases. The CDR3 sequence is 13 residues long. CDR1 is DFQATT, CDR2 SNEGSKA, per germline (reference sequence). The V end lost 7 bases, the J end lost 0 bases, and 9 bases lay between the germline ends. The chain's CDR3 is CSGVGPNTGELFF. CDR3 bases: TGCAGTGGTGTGGGGCCGAACACCGGGGAGCTGTTTTTT.

This clonotype turned up a few times. The rearrangement links TRBV7-2 to TRBJ1-2; perhaps TRBD1 as D (6 bases). The CDR3 runs to 14 residues. Germline V gene data show CDR1 as SGHTA and CDR2 as FQGNSA. The ends were cut back, 5 bases at V and 5 bases at J, with 15 bases in the middle. The CDR3 bases are TGTGCCAGCAGCCTCGACGGGACACAATATGGCTACACCTTC. Translated: CASSLDGTQYGYTF.

In regard to this clonotype: The germline gene is not matched at one end of the junction; a read error may be the cause. The rearrangement uses TRBV30 and TRBJ1-2; D remains ambiguous. The CDR3 sequence is 14 residues long. In germline, CDR1 is GTSNPN, CDR2 SVGIG (reference sequence). CDR3 coding DNA: TGTGCCTACCTGGAGTCTGACCTTAACTATGGCTACATCTTC. Amino acids: CAYLESDLNYGYIF.

The chain has TRBV20-1 and TRBJ2-7; TRBD1 agrees at 11 bases. CDR1 is DFQATT and CDR2 is SNEGSKA in the germline V gene (reference sequence). This CDR3 is 15 amino acids long. The junction had 15 bases not matched to a gene; V was cut back by 7 bases and J by 7 bases. The CDR3: CSVQPERDRGREQYF. CDR3 nucleotide sequence: TGCAGTGTTCAGCCGGAGAGGGACAGGGGGAGAGAGCAGTACTTC.

The V gene is TRBV20-1, the J gene TRBJ2-7; D might be TRBD2 (6 bases). Germline CDR1 reads DFQATT; CDR2 reads SNEGSKA (reference sequence). CDR3 length: 14 residues. Trimming cost V 2 bases and J 1 base, with 12 bases left between them. The CDR3: CSARLAFGSYEQYF. The CDR3 coding sequence is TGCAGTGCTAGACTAGCGTTCGGGTCCTACGAGCAGTACTTC.

CDR3 protein: CASSDSINGETQYF. Here the CDR3 DNA reads TGTGCCAGCAGTGATTCAATTAATGGAGAGACCCAGTACTTC. The rearrangement links TRBV25-1 to TRBJ2-5, with D uncertain. The CDR3 is 14 residues long. The germline V gene encodes CDR1 MGHDK and CDR2 SYGVNS. V lost 3 bases and J lost 4, with 12 bases in between.

The chain carries TRBV12-3 or TRBV12-4 and TRBJ2-4; TRBD1 matches at 10 bases. With V trimmed by 2 bases and J by 6 bases, 1 base remained unmatched. The CDR3 loop spans 14 amino acids. The DNA of the CDR3 is TGTGCCAGCAGTTTACGGACAGGGGGAAACATTCAGTACTTC. Translation: CASSLRTGGNIQYF.

CDR3 coding DNA: TGTGCCAGCAGTTGGGGGCGGACCGGGGAGCTGTTTTTT. It is translated as CASSWGRTGELFF. The chain couples TRBV28 to TRBJ2-2; a weak D match, TRBD1 (6 bases). Germline V gene sequence: CDR1 MDHEN, CDR2 SYDVKM. Between the trimmed V and J ends, which lost 4 bases and 5 bases, there was a span of 8 bases. The CDR3 runs to 13 residues. Looking up the rest from reference TRBV28 and TRBJ2-2 gives the full variable domain: DVKVTQSSRYLVKRTGEKVFLECVQDMDHENMFWYRQDPGLGLRLIYFSYDVKMKEKGDIPEGYSVSREKKERFSLILESASTNQTSMYLCASSWGRTGELFFGEGSRLTVL.

This clonotype was seen a few times. The chain combines TRBV6-1 with TRBJ2-7, with D possibly matching TRBD2 (6 bases). The CDR3 runs 14 residues. Per germline, CDR1 MNHNS and CDR2 SASEGT. Trimming removed 6 bases at V and 2 bases at J, with 14 bases between. This chain's CDR3 is CASSPPGLAYEQYF. In DNA form, the CDR3 reads TGTGCCAGCAGCCCACCGGGACTCGCCTACGAGCAGTACTTC.

This clonotype is categorized as medium-sized. The chain links TRBV7-2 to TRBJ1-1; D gene ambiguous. The CDR3 extends over 14 amino acids. CDR1 and CDR2 (germline): SGHTA, FQGNSA. Trimming took 1 base from V and 4 from J, leaving 10 bases between them. The CDR3 sequence: CASSLDPGGTEAFF. For the CDR3, the DNA is TGTGCCAGCAGCTTAGATCCCGGTGGCACTGAAGCTTTCTTT.

In DNA form, the CDR3 reads TGTGCCAGCAGCTCGACAGGGAAGGGCGGGGAGCTGTTTTTT. Translating gives CASSSTGKGGELFF. The chain links TRBV7-9 to TRBJ2-2; 7 bases line up with TRBD1. V shed 4 bases, J shed 7 bases, and the junction held 6 bases outside the gene matches. The CDR3 is 14 amino acids. Germline values: CDR1 SEHNR, CDR2 FQNEAQ (reference sequence).

This clonotype occurred a few times. The chain uses TRBV7-8 and TRBJ2-7; D gene uncertain. The CDR3 extends over 14 amino acids. The V end lost 2 bases, the J end lost 0 bases, and 8 bases lay between the germline ends. Germline-derived CDR1 and CDR2 are SGHVS and FQNEAQ. CDR3 coding DNA: TGTGCCAGCAGCTTAAGGCCCAGCTCCTACGAGCAGTACTTC. Amino acid sequence: CASSLRPSSYEQYF.

This clonotype came up a few times. The chain links TRBV7-8 to TRBJ2-7; D not resolved. Germline CDR1 SGHVS, CDR2 FQNEAQ. The CDR3 sequence is 15 residues long. Deletions cut 3 bases from V and 7 bases from J, with 19 bases between. Here the CDR3 DNA reads TGTGCCAGCAGCTTCCCCAGGCAGGTTAAGGGTGAGCAGTACTTC. Its protein is CASSFPRQVKGEQYF.